This T cell receptor beta chain was documented in a study of T cell clonotyping in hematopoietic cell transplantation. The wider study: Recipient blood drawn about 28 days pretransplant and days 30, 100, 180 after. The study's findings and limits: Few recipient clonotypes overlapped donors; over 95% were de novo at given depth.

Germline assignment: CDR1 SGDLS and CDR2 YYNGEE. Trimming took 5 bases from V and 1 from J, leaving 15 bases between them. CDR3 length: 15 residues. This clone was picked up a small number of times. Its antigen is not known. This table comes from immunoSEQ multiplex PCR, and its TCRdb copy is limited to in-frame clones, with some not included. The sample lists about 14,000 clones, around three fifths occurring once. This chain uses TRBV9 with TRBJ1-1, with a possible D match to TRBD1 (6 bases). This TCR came from a human donor who either received an allogeneic hematopoietic cell transplant for a myeloid malignancy or was a related donor (not recorded which). Some clones in this sample may be carry-over from other donors' samples. The specimen sequenced was PBMCs. This CDR3 reads CASRATGGQNTEAFF. In DNA form, the CDR3 reads TGTGCCAGCAGAGCGACAGGAGGACAGAACACTGAAGCTTTCTTT.